The present TCR beta chain was sequenced within a study of blood T cell repertoires in COVID-19. Study summary: Sites across the United States, Italy and Spain contributed samples from acute and convalescent COVID-19. PBMCs, B-cell-depleted T cells, or T cells were the source of the cDNA or gDNA that made up the material.

CDR1 and CDR2 (germline): SGHDT, YYEEEE. With V trimmed by 0 bases and J by 5 bases, 6 bases remained unmatched. The CDR3 sequence is 16 residues long. As processed by the authors: Researchers report that nucleated cell counts were estimated from reference gene primer amplification. Sequenced by immunoSEQ multiplex PCR; TCRdb stores in-frame clones only, minus some. V, J and clone size are taken as reported in that table, and D and trimming were inferred from the DNA itself. The table includes 150,000 to 200,000 clones, around 85% detected once. This chain connects TRBV5-6 to TRBJ2-7; TRBD1 matches at 12 bases. The receptor comes from a man between 60 and 75 years old with acute or convalescent COVID-19. Sequenced input: peripheral blood. CDR3 DNA: TGTGCCAGCAGCTTGGCCCCCGGGACAGGGGGCAACGAGCAGTACTTC. Residues: CASSLAPGTGGNEQYF.